The rows below give T cell receptor beta chains drawn from one sample of a study of blood T cell repertoires in COVID-19. Profiling relied on immunoSEQ multiplex PCR, and the TCRdb table lists in-frame clones only, not all of them. The table lists approximately 110,000 clones, over 60% of them singletons. What was sequenced was peripheral blood. Every receptor here comes from a human donor in a cohort sampled during active or convalescent COVID-19. Each CDR3 is given with its conserved first and last residue. Each record gives: D gene, CDR3 length, clone size, V gene, J gene, CDR3 protein, CDR3 DNA. The D gene is left open where the match is weak. Size is stated for part of the rows, as once, few or many counts, or as a class when the clone is expanded.

d_call: NA; cdr3_length: 11; clone_size: once; v_call: TRBV20-1; j_call: TRBJ1-1; cdr3_aa: CSAKGNREAFF; cdr3_nt: TGCAGTGCTAAAGGCAACAGGGAAGCTTTCTTT
d_call: NA; cdr3_length: 15; clone_size: NA; v_call: TRBV4-1; j_call: TRBJ1-5; cdr3_aa: CASSQDYLGSQPQHF; cdr3_nt: TGCGCCAGCAGCCAAGATTATTTAGGGAGTCAGCCCCAGCATTTT
d_call: NA; cdr3_length: 15; clone_size: NA; v_call: TRBV5-1; j_call: TRBJ2-1; cdr3_aa: CASSSTGTTYNEQFF; cdr3_nt: TGCGCCAGCAGTTCAACCGGGACAACCTACAATGAGCAGTTCTTC
d_call: TRBD1; cdr3_length: 15; clone_size: NA; v_call: TRBV5-4; j_call: TRBJ1-1; cdr3_aa: CASSLGGPQKTEAFF; cdr3_nt: TGTGCCAGCAGCTTAGGGGGCCCTCAAAAGACTGAAGCTTTCTTT
d_call: NA; cdr3_length: 16; clone_size: few; v_call: TRBV2; j_call: TRBJ1-3; cdr3_aa: CASRDFLQGSGNTIYF; cdr3_nt: TGTGCCAGCAGAGACTTCCTCCAGGGCTCTGGAAACACCATATATTTT
d_call: NA; cdr3_length: 16; clone_size: NA; v_call: TRBV27; j_call: TRBJ1-1; cdr3_aa: CASGPGASRIGTEAFF; cdr3_nt: TGTGCCAGCGGACCTGGGGCCAGCAGGATAGGAACTGAAGCTTTCTTT
d_call: NA; cdr3_length: 18; clone_size: NA; v_call: TRBV5-6; j_call: TRBJ2-7; cdr3_aa: CASSLEWGPATARYEQYF; cdr3_nt: TGTGCCAGCAGCTTGGAATGGGGCCCAGCGACGGCCCGCTACGAGCAGTACTTC
d_call: NA; cdr3_length: 16; clone_size: few; v_call: TRBV5-5; j_call: TRBJ2-2; cdr3_aa: CASSLGTQAHTGELFF; cdr3_nt: TGTGCCAGCAGCTTGGGAACCCAGGCCCACACCGGGGAGCTGTTTTTT
d_call: TRBD2; cdr3_length: 18; clone_size: NA; v_call: TRBV19; j_call: TRBJ2-1; cdr3_aa: CASRTSGIAPSSYNEQFF; cdr3_nt: TGTGCCAGTAGAACTAGCGGGATTGCCCCGAGCTCCTACAATGAGCAGTTCTTC
d_call: NA; cdr3_length: 15; clone_size: NA; v_call: TRBV6-5; j_call: TRBJ2-2; cdr3_aa: CASSYGWGVAGELFF; cdr3_nt: TGTGCCAGCAGTTACGGGTGGGGGGTCGCCGGGGAGCTGTTTTTT
d_call: TRBD1; cdr3_length: 15; clone_size: many; v_call: TRBV9; j_call: TRBJ1-5; cdr3_aa: CASSVGGQGDQPQHF; cdr3_nt: TGTGCCAGCAGCGTAGGGGGACAGGGTGATCAGCCCCAGCATTTT
d_call: TRBD1; cdr3_length: 16; clone_size: few; v_call: TRBV19; j_call: TRBJ1-5; cdr3_aa: CASTSRETGFVQPQHF; cdr3_nt: TGTGCCAGTACATCGAGAGAGACAGGGTTCGTTCAGCCCCAGCATTTT
d_call: NA; cdr3_length: 13; clone_size: NA; v_call: TRBV18; j_call: TRBJ2-5; cdr3_aa: CASSGYPRETQYF; cdr3_nt: TGTGCCAGCTCAGGTTACCCCAGAGAGACCCAGTACTTC
d_call: NA; cdr3_length: 15; clone_size: NA; v_call: TRBV14; j_call: TRBJ1-4; cdr3_aa: CASSSTLATNEKLFF; cdr3_nt: TGTGCCAGCAGCTCAACACTAGCAACTAATGAAAAACTGTTTTTT
d_call: TRBD2; cdr3_length: 17; clone_size: NA; v_call: TRBV7-2; j_call: TRBJ2-5; cdr3_aa: CASSLFTSVFGVETQYF; cdr3_nt: TGTGCCAGCAGCTTATTTACTAGCGTATTTGGGGTGGAGACCCAGTACTTC
d_call: TRBD2; cdr3_length: 17; clone_size: NA; v_call: TRBV5-5; j_call: TRBJ2-1; cdr3_aa: CASSFGRGGAAYGEQFF; cdr3_nt: TGTGCCAGCAGCTTTGGCCGCGGGGGTGCCGCCTATGGTGAGCAGTTCTTC
d_call: TRBD1; cdr3_length: 14; clone_size: NA; v_call: TRBV10-1; j_call: TRBJ2-7; cdr3_aa: CASLGVDRGHEQYF; cdr3_nt: TGCGCCAGTCTGGGGGTGGACAGGGGCCACGAGCAGTACTTC
d_call: NA; cdr3_length: 14; clone_size: NA; v_call: TRBV5-4; j_call: TRBJ2-3; cdr3_aa: CASSLYKYTDTQYF; cdr3_nt: TGTGCCAGCAGCTTATATAAATACACAGATACGCAGTATTTT
d_call: NA; cdr3_length: 13; clone_size: NA; v_call: TRBV7-2; j_call: TRBJ1-4; cdr3_aa: CASSLGGREKLFF; cdr3_nt: TGTGCCAGCAGCTTAGGTGGGAGGGAAAAACTGTTTTTT
d_call: NA; cdr3_length: 14; clone_size: NA; v_call: TRBV19; j_call: TRBJ2-7; cdr3_aa: CASSTDSLSREQYF; cdr3_nt: TGTGCCAGTAGTACCGACAGTCTCTCTCGGGAGCAGTACTTC
d_call: NA; cdr3_length: 14; clone_size: once; v_call: TRBV23-1; j_call: TRBJ2-5; cdr3_aa: CASRETVDEETQYF; cdr3_nt: TGCGCCAGCAGAGAGACAGTGGACGAAGAGACCCAGTACTTC
d_call: NA; cdr3_length: 13; clone_size: NA; v_call: TRBV27; j_call: TRBJ2-1; cdr3_aa: CASSLLTYNEQFF; cdr3_nt: TGTGCCAGCAGTTTACTTACTTACAATGAGCAGTTCTTC
d_call: NA; cdr3_length: 15; clone_size: NA; v_call: TRBV5-4; j_call: TRBJ2-5; cdr3_aa: CASKLPQGPQETQYF; cdr3_nt: TGTGCCAGCAAGTTGCCTCAGGGGCCCCAAGAGACCCAGTACTTC
d_call: NA; cdr3_length: 15; clone_size: once; v_call: TRBV7-2; j_call: TRBJ2-3; cdr3_aa: CASSLGGGVADTQYF; cdr3_nt: TGTGCCAGCAGCTTAGGGGGCGGGGTCGCAGATACGCAGTATTTT
d_call: TRBD2; cdr3_length: 17; clone_size: NA; v_call: TRBV10-3; j_call: TRBJ2-3; cdr3_aa: CAISESVASGSTDTQYF; cdr3_nt: TGTGCCATCAGTGAGTCGGTCGCTAGCGGAAGCACAGATACGCAGTATTTT
d_call: NA; cdr3_length: 14; clone_size: NA; v_call: TRBV29-1; j_call: TRBJ1-3; cdr3_aa: CSVLSPKSGNTIYF; cdr3_nt: TGCAGCGTCCTTAGTCCTAAGAGTGGAAACACCATATATTTT
d_call: NA; cdr3_length: 14; clone_size: few; v_call: TRBV7-9; j_call: TRBJ2-2; cdr3_aa: CASSSTTNTGELFF; cdr3_nt: TGTGCCAGCAGCTCGACTACGAACACCGGGGAGCTGTTTTTT
d_call: TRBD1; cdr3_length: 14; clone_size: NA; v_call: TRBV6-5; j_call: TRBJ1-1; cdr3_aa: CASSYRDRNTEAFF; cdr3_nt: TGTGCCAGCAGTTACCGGGACAGGAACACTGAAGCTTTCTTT
d_call: TRBD1; cdr3_length: 14; clone_size: NA; v_call: TRBV2; j_call: TRBJ2-7; cdr3_aa: CASNTGTGGSEQYF; cdr3_nt: TGTGCCAGCAACACCGGGACAGGGGGTTCCGAGCAGTACTTC
d_call: NA; cdr3_length: 14; clone_size: NA; v_call: TRBV5-1; j_call: TRBJ1-1; cdr3_aa: CASSLYRTLTEAFF; cdr3_nt: TGCGCCAGCAGCTTATATAGGACACTCACTGAAGCTTTCTTT
d_call: TRBD1; cdr3_length: 15; clone_size: NA; v_call: TRBV19; j_call: TRBJ1-1; cdr3_aa: CASRSPHRGRTEAFF; cdr3_nt: TGTGCCAGTAGGAGCCCCCACAGGGGGCGGACTGAAGCTTTCTTT
d_call: NA; cdr3_length: 17; clone_size: NA; v_call: TRBV4-3; j_call: TRBJ1-1; cdr3_aa: CASSQDLWGFWRTEAFF; cdr3_nt: TGCGCCAGCAGCCAAGATCTGTGGGGATTCTGGAGGACTGAAGCTTTCTTT
d_call: NA; cdr3_length: 13; clone_size: NA; v_call: TRBV2; j_call: TRBJ1-5; cdr3_aa: CASSEQASQPQHF; cdr3_nt: TGTGCCAGCAGTGAACAGGCTTCACAGCCCCAGCATTTT
d_call: NA; cdr3_length: 14; clone_size: NA; v_call: TRBV7-9; j_call: TRBJ1-1; cdr3_aa: CASTPLEVKTEAFF; cdr3_nt: TGTGCCAGCACCCCACTGGAGGTTAAGACTGAAGCTTTCTTT
d_call: TRBD1; cdr3_length: 14; clone_size: NA; v_call: TRBV27; j_call: TRBJ1-2; cdr3_aa: CASSYDRAPLRYTF; cdr3_nt: TGTGCCAGCAGTTACGACAGGGCTCCCCTGAGGTACACCTTC
d_call: NA; cdr3_length: 12; clone_size: NA; v_call: TRBV20-1; j_call: TRBJ2-7; cdr3_aa: CSASLAYYEQYF; cdr3_nt: TGCAGTGCTAGTTTAGCCTACTACGAGCAGTACTTC
d_call: NA; cdr3_length: 12; clone_size: NA; v_call: TRBV12-3/TRBV12-4; j_call: TRBJ2-3; cdr3_aa: CASGGTRDTQYF; cdr3_nt: TGTGCCAGCGGCGGAACCAGAGATACGCAGTATTTT
d_call: TRBD1; cdr3_length: 15; clone_size: NA; v_call: TRBV7-9; j_call: TRBJ1-1; cdr3_aa: CASSLGGTGSAEAFF; cdr3_nt: TGTGCCAGCAGCTTAGGGGGGACAGGGAGCGCTGAAGCTTTCTTT
d_call: TRBD1; cdr3_length: 16; clone_size: few; v_call: TRBV7-2; j_call: TRBJ2-7; cdr3_aa: CASSLLRAGGDYEQYF; cdr3_nt: TGTGCCAGCAGCTTACTCCGGGCAGGGGGCGATTACGAGCAGTACTTC
d_call: NA; cdr3_length: 17; clone_size: NA; v_call: TRBV5-4; j_call: TRBJ2-2; cdr3_aa: CASSLGLGTPNTGELFF; cdr3_nt: TGTGCCAGCAGCTTGGGCCTAGGGACACCGAACACCGGGGAGCTGTTTTTT
d_call: NA; cdr3_length: 18; clone_size: NA; v_call: TRBV24-1; j_call: TRBJ2-1; cdr3_aa: CATSDATRAGSSYNEQFF; cdr3_nt: TGTGCCACCAGTGACGCTACTAGGGCCGGGAGCTCCTACAATGAGCAGTTCTTC
d_call: TRBD1; cdr3_length: 15; clone_size: NA; v_call: TRBV4-2; j_call: TRBJ1-1; cdr3_aa: CASSRFVGTGAEAFF; cdr3_nt: TGTGCCAGCAGCCGTTTTGTCGGGACAGGTGCTGAAGCTTTCTTT
d_call: TRBD1; cdr3_length: 14; clone_size: NA; v_call: TRBV18; j_call: TRBJ2-3; cdr3_aa: CASSPSTGGDTQYF; cdr3_nt: TGTGCCAGCTCACCGTCTACAGGGGGAGATACGCAGTATTTT
d_call: NA; cdr3_length: 14; clone_size: NA; v_call: TRBV5-1; j_call: TRBJ2-2; cdr3_aa: CASSVDRNTGELFF; cdr3_nt: TGCGCCAGCAGCGTCGACAGGAACACCGGGGAGCTGTTTTTT
d_call: NA; cdr3_length: 14; clone_size: few; v_call: TRBV2; j_call: TRBJ2-3; cdr3_aa: CASSAYSTSDTQYF; cdr3_nt: TGTGCCAGCAGTGCTTACAGCACCTCAGATACGCAGTATTTT